This TCR beta chain was profiled in a study of T cells in Graves' hyperthyroidism and ophthalmopathy. Orbital computed tomography and thyroid ultrasound, together with serum TRAb and thyroxine and clinical symptoms, were used for diagnoses. In this sample, this clonotype turned up many times. The germline CDR1 and CDR2 sequences are DFQATT and SNEGSKA (reference sequence). Trimming stripped 2 bases from V and 2 bases from J, with 9 bases between. The CDR3 is 14 residues long. The investigators amplified TCR beta CDR3 regions from RNA transcripts. HTBI primers were the set used in a first-round RT-PCR of the TCR CDR3. TCRdb called the multiplex PCR reads again in MiXCR, with one record for every CDR3 protein. The profile shows fewer than 900,000 distinct CDR3 sequences, roughly a sixth of them singletons.

Sequencing input: blood. The origin of this receptor is a woman aged 45-60 years with Graves' hyperthyroidism that later progressed to Graves' ophthalmopathy. V usage is TRBV20-1 and J usage is TRBJ2-2; perhaps TRBD2 as D (6 bases). CDR3 loop: CSARWRGNTGELFF. The CDR3 region has the DNA TGCAGTGCTAGATGGAGGGGTAACACCGGGGAGCTGTTTTTT.